This T cell receptor beta chain emerged from a study of blood T cell repertoires in COVID-19. Study summary: Whether acute or convalescent, the COVID-19 samples came from the United States, Italy and Spain.

Membership in each cohort depended on participant-reported clinical history. This table comes from immunoSEQ multiplex PCR, and its TCRdb copy is limited to in-frame clones, with some not included. Counted here are 250,000 to 350,000 clones, around 87% occurring once; the ten biggest clones make up 3.5% to 4.5%. The clonotype comes from a woman between 18 and 29 years old with acute COVID-19. Sequencing used PBMCs or T cells enriched from blood (not recorded which).

The CDR3 region has the DNA TGTGCCAGTAGTATTGGCCAGGTCAACGAAAAACTGTTTTTT. This sequence encodes CASSIGQVNEKLFF. This rearrangement joins TRBV19 to TRBJ1-4; D gene uncertain. The germline V gene encodes CDR1 LNHDA and CDR2 SQIVND (reference sequence). The CDR3 runs 14 residues. Trimming took 3 bases from V and 8 from J, leaving 13 bases between them.